The 4 T cell receptor beta chains reported below all come from one sample, sequenced in a study of cytomegalovirus exposure and HLA in healthy donors. 60 Vbeta and 13 Jbeta primers were used in PCR. Profiled with immunoSEQ multiplex PCR; TCRdb holds only in-frame clones, not every one. The sample lists 70,000 to 85,000 clones, approximately 67% occurring once. Sequencing was carried out using PBMCs. Receptors originate from a male donor in good health and CMV-seropositive.

There are a few counts of this clone. V and J are TRBV6-5 and TRBJ2-3; 7 positions match TRBD1. Germline assignment: CDR1 MNHEY and CDR2 SVGAGI. V was clipped by 5 bases and J by 11 bases; unmatched bases: 7. The length of the CDR3 is 12 residues. DNA for the CDR3: TGTGCCAGCAGTAGAGGGGGCCGGAGGCAGTATTTT. Amino acids: CASSRGGRRQYF.

CDR3: CASSSGRMGGREETQYF. For the CDR3, the DNA is TGTGCCAGCAGCTCCGGGCGGATGGGAGGGAGGGAAGAGACCCAGTACTTC. The gene calls are TRBV7-9 and TRBJ2-5; 7 bases are a match to TRBD2. Germline V gives CDR1 SEHNR, CDR2 FQNEAQ (reference sequence). The CDR3 has 17 amino acids. With 4 bases clipped from V and 3 bases from J, the junction kept 14 bases outside the gene matches.

This clone showed up just a few times. The chain combines TRBV25-1 with TRBJ2-5; 8 bases fit TRBD2. The germline gives CDR1 MGHDK, CDR2 SYGVNS. The V and J ends lost 6 bases and 5 bases, in that order; junction bases with no gene match: 8. The CDR3 has 14 amino acids. CDR3 nucleotides: TGTGCCAGCAGCCCGGGGGGGGGCGCGGAGACCCAGTACTTC. This gives the protein CASSPGGGAETQYF. The whole variable domain, filled in from reference TRBV25-1 and TRBJ2-5, reads EADIYQTPRYLVIGTGKKITLECSQTMGHDKMYWYQQDPGMELHLIHYSYGVNSTEKGDLSSESTVSRIRTEHFPLTLESARPSHTSQYLCASSPGGGAETQYFGPGTRLLVL.

The chain couples TRBV6-1 to TRBJ2-1, with 7 bases identical to TRBD1. J lost 6 bases, V lost 7 bases, and 12 bases had no gene match. The CDR3 sequence is 15 residues long. Germline CDR1 and CDR2: MNHNS and SASEGT. CDR3 DNA: TGTGCCAGCAATCCCGACAGGGCCCCGGGCAATGAGCAGTTCTTC. Protein: CASNPDRAPGNEQFF.